This T cell receptor (beta chain) appears in the sequencing data of a study of cytomegalovirus exposure and HLA in healthy donors. About the research overall: Sequencing of around 200 million T cells in an earlier analysis found some 100 million unique TCR beta sequences. For the 300 to 400 genotyped donors, 75% to 90% fell within the Caucasian-associated ancestry cluster. Findings and caveats of the study: When a later analysis was performed, an Asian-associated ancestry cluster reportedly had fewer N-insertions than the roughly 700-donor mean. Prior analysis indicated that the majority of TCR beta V segments exhibited productivity approximately 87% or approximately 30% of the time.

This CDR3 spans 15 amino acids. With 7 bases clipped from V and 7 bases from J, the junction kept 14 bases outside the gene matches. Germline assignment: CDR1 SGHRS and CDR2 YFSETQ. In regard to this clone: The antigen remains undetermined.

The primer mix had 60 Vbeta and 13 Jbeta primers. The method was immunoSEQ multiplex PCR; TCRdb's version includes in-frame clones alone and lacks a portion of them. The sample has under 250,000 clones, approximately 85% seen once; the top ten hold 0.24%. The sequence was collected from a girl aged 2-10 years in good health and CMV-seronegative. The chain combines TRBV5-1 with TRBJ2-1; 7 bases fit TRBD1. The sample was PBMCs. Here the CDR3 DNA reads TGCGCCAGCTCCCCCCCTGGATTACAGGGGAATGAGCAGTTCTTC. It is translated as CASSPPGLQGNEQFF.